The sequence of this T cell receptor (beta chain) was determined in a study of blood T cell repertoires in COVID-19. Turning to the study itself: Acute and convalescent COVID-19 samples came from the United States, Italy and Spain. PBMCs, B-cell-depleted T cells, or T cells provided the cDNA or gDNA that made up the material.

There are a few counts of this clone. Per the original data handling: The assay estimated nucleated cells by amplifying reference gene primers. TCRdb's table, derived via immunoSEQ multiplex PCR, lists solely in-frame clones and lacks some. Clone size and the V and J calls come from that table; the DNA yielded D and trimming. The table records about 130,000 clones, about 87% of them present only once. This CDR3 region has 15 residues. Trimming removed 5 bases at V and 0 bases at J, with 8 bases between. CDR1 is SGHVS, CDR2 FQNEAQ, per germline. The specimen was peripheral blood. The chain is built from TRBV7-8 and TRBJ2-6; D perhaps matches TRBD1 (5 bases). The origin of this receptor is a man in his fifties with active COVID-19. CDR3: CASSLQDSGANVLTF. In DNA form, the CDR3 reads TGTGCCAGCAGCCTACAGGACTCTGGGGCCAACGTCCTGACTTTC.